This TCR beta chain was obtained from a study of identical twins (dated by TCRdb to 2016 to 2018). As for the study more broadly: To test whether fetal clonotypes persist, the study used deep sequencing on TCR alpha and beta repertoires from monozygotic twins, unrelated adults of various ages, and cord blood. To rule out contamination, the twin experiments were replicated at different times with different library preparation protocols.

Overall study outcomes, separate from this receptor: Fewer insertions were carried by abundant cord blood beta clonotypes, a similar but weaker trend appeared in young adult naive repertoires, and no such trend appeared in memory repertoires. Invariant T cells such as MAIT and iNKT could partly confound zero-insertion analyses, although diverse VJ usage argued against such confounding for most clonotypes. Because the same donors could not be followed over many years, the conclusions depended on cross-sectional statistical analysis. A weaker excess of twin sharing was found in beta out-of-frame sequences because the signal-to-noise ratio was lowered by fewer shared sequences. Compared with coincidental sharing between unrelated individuals, an excess of low generation-probability sequences was observed among out-of-frame TCR alpha sequences shared between twins. Recombination models systematically underestimated out-of-frame TCR alpha sharing in monozygotic twins but agreed with sharing between unrelated individuals.

Every donor in the study was a healthy Caucasian. Three pairs of female monozygotic twins, all aged about 18 to 30 years, were included in the twin cohort. Positive isolation kits from Invitrogen were used to isolate the CD4+ and CD8+ T cell populations. Library creation used 5' RACE. TCRdb records Illumina HiSeq 2000 as the sequencer. Template switching introduced a universal primer binding site; the final cDNA contained a unique molecular identifier, enabling accurate counting of TCR cDNA molecules. Specific primers in the conserved constant-segment region were used to synthesize first-strand cDNA for the TCR alpha and beta chains. To control for contamination, every cDNA library carried two barcodes: a SMART-Mk sample barcode plus Illumina barcodes. TruSeq adapter sequences, together with Illumina sample barcodes, were added in two successive PCR steps. The TCR alpha and beta cDNA libraries were sequenced on the Illumina HiSeq platform using custom primers. In the paper's pipeline: Raw reads were processed with MiGEC to extract unique molecular identifiers, and MiXCR was used to determine CDR3 positions. For each individual, recombination models were inferred using an EM algorithm with the repgenHMM and IGoR tools. Shared clonotype analysis was performed with the tcR package in R, normalizing sharing by the product of cloneset sizes. To study raw recombination free of thymic and clonal selection effects, out-of-frame nonproductive sequences were analyzed. TCRdb took the public reads, trimmed them with fastp at Q25, ran MiXCR for clone calling and kept in-frame beta chains. Identical CDR3 protein sequences are pooled into one entry, listed with their most common genes and DNA. These V and J calls derive from TCRdb rather than the authors' analysis. For this sample the table gives about 200,000 distinct CDR3 sequences, of which 5% to 7% were detected only once. 13% to 15% of the sample goes to the ten largest clones.

This clonotype was recorded a few times. What antigen it recognizes has not been identified. No qualities accompany the bases; no much larger clone lies one base away. The germline V gene (reference sequence) provides CDR1 GTSNPN and CDR2 SVGIG. Counted from cysteine to phenylalanine, this CDR3 has 11 amino acids. Only the CDR3 part of the read is kept: 33 bases, read in frame from the first base. V is reduced by 1 base and J by 5 bases, leaving a spacing of 3 bases between them. This sample was shared with a second study, whose subject was T cells expressing NK-cell markers. As the second publication notes: TCR beta-chain repertoires were profiled in sorted CD3+CD56+NKG2C+, CD3+CD56+NKG2C- and CD3+CD56-NKG2C+ T-cell subsets from seven or eight donors. Among the eight sequenced donors, only one was HCMV-seronegative, while the other seven were HCMV-seropositive. In several experiments an anti-gammadeltaTCR antibody was added to restrict sorting to alphabetaTCR-expressing T cells. In roughly 6 donors, the dominant CD3+CD56+NKG2C+ clonotypes ranked among the top 10 CD8+ clonotypes, making up about 1.0-8% of CD8+ T cells. Those dominant clonotypes were again the most abundant among CD3+CD56-NKG2C+ cells in a handful of donors, at about 25-60.1%. Whether the expanded NKG2C-expressing T cell clones were specific for HCMV antigens was left unclear. Randomly selected healthy volunteers, three men and five women, were used as the eight sequenced donors. HCMV-specific IgG was detected in serum with a commercial ELISA kit to determine HCMV serostatus. MIGEC was used to demultiplex reads and group reads by UMI, and MiTCR was used to assemble and quantify clonotypes. To exclude erroneous sequences, only TCR cDNA sequences supported by at least two reads were retained. Downstream repertoire analysis used the tcR package, and clonotypes were matched across fractions by CDR3 nucleotide sequence plus V segment. Antigen specificity was annotated against VDJdb with VDJmatch, allowing one amino acid substitution in CDR3.

This sequence was found in a woman aged 18 to 35 in good health. Sample: CD8+ T cells sorted from blood. This chain joins TRBV30 to TRBJ2-1; no D gene call is confident. The nucleotide sequence is TGTGCCTGGAGTGCAAACAATGAGCAGTTCTTC. It codes for CAWSANNEQFF.